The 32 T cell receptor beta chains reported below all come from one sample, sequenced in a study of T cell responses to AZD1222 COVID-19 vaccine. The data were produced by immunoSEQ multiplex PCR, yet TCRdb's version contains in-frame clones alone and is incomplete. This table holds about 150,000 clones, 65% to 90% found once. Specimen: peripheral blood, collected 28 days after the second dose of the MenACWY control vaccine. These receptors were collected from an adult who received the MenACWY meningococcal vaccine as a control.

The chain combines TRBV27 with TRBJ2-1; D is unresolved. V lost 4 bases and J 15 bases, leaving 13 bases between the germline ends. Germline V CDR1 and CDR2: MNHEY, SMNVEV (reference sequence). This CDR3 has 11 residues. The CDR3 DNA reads TGTGCCAGCAGTTCAATGGCCGCTACGTTCTTC. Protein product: CASSSMAATFF.

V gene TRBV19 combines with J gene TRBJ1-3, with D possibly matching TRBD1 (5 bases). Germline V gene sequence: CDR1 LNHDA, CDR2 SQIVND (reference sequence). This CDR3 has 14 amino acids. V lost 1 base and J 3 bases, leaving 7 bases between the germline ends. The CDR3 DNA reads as TGTGCCAGTAGTATAGGCGGGGGTGGAAACACCATATATTTT. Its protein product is CASSIGGGGNTIYF.

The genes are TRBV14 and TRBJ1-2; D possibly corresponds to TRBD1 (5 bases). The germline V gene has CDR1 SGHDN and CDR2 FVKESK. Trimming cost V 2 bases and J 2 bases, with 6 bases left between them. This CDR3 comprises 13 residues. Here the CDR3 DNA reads TGTGCCAGCAGCCAAACAGGAAACTATGGCTACACCTTC. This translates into CASSQTGNYGYTF.

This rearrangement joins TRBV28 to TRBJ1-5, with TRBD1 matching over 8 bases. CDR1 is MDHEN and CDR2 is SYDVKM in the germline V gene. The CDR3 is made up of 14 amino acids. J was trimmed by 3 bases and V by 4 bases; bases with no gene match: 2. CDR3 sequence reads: CASSSGGVNQPQHF. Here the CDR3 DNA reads TGTGCCAGCAGTTCAGGGGGCGTCAATCAGCCCCAGCATTTT.

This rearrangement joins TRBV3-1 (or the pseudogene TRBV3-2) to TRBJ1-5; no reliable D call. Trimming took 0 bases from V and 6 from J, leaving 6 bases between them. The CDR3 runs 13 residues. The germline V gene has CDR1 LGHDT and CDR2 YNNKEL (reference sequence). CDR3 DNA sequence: TGTGCCAGCAGCCAAGATTTAAGTCAGCCCCAGCATTTT. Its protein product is CASSQDLSQPQHF.

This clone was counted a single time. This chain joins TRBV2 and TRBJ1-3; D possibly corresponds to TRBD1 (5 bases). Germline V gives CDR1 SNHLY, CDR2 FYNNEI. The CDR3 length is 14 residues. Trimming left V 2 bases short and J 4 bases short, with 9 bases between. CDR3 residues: CASSEMGPGNTIYF. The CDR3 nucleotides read TGTGCCAGCAGTGAAATGGGGCCGGGAAACACCATATATTTT.

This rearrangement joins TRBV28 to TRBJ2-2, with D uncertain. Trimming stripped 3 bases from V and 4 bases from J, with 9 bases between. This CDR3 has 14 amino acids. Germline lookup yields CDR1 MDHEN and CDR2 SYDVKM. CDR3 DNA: TGTGCCAGCAGTTTGTCAAGGCCCACCGGGGAGCTGTTTTTT. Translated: CASSLSRPTGELFF.

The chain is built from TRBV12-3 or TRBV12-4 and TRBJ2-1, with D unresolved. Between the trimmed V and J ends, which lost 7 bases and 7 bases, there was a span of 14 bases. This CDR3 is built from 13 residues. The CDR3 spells CASTPSSRNEQFF. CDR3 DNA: TGTGCCAGCACCCCGAGTAGCAGGAATGAGCAGTTCTTC.

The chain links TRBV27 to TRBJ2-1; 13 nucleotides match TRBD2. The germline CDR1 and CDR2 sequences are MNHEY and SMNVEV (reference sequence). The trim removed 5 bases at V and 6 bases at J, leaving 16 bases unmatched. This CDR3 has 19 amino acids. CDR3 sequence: CASSLNPRLAGGRGNEQFF. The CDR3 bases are TGTGCCAGCAGTCTAAACCCGCGACTAGCGGGAGGACGGGGCAATGAGCAGTTCTTC.

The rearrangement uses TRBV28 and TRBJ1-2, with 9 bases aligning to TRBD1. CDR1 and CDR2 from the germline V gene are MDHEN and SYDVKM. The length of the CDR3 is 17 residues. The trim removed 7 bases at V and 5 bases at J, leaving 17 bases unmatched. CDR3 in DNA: TGTGCCAGCAATGAAGTAGGACAGGGGACGCTCCAATATGGCTACACCTTC. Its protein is CASNEVGQGTLQYGYTF.

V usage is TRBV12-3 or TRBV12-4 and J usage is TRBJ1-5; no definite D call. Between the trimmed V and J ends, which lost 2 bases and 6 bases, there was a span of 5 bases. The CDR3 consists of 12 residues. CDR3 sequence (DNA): TGTGCCAGCAGTTTAAGGGTTCAGCCCCAGCATTTT. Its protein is CASSLRVQPQHF.

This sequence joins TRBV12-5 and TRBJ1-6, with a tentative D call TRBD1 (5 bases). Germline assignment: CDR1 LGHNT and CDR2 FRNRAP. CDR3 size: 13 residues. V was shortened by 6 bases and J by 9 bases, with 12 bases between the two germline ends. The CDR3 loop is CASGGDLTSPLHF. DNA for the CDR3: TGTGCTAGTGGGGGGGACCTCACTTCACCCCTCCACTTT.

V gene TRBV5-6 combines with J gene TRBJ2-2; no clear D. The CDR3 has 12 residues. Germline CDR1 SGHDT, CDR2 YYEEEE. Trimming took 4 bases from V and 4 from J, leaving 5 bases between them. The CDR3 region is CASSPATGELFF. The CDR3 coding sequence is TGTGCCAGCAGCCCAGCCACCGGGGAGCTGTTTTTT.

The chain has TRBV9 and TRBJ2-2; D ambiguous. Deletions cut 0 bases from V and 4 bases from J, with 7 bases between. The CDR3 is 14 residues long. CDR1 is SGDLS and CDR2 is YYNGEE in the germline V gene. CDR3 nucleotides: TGTGCCAGCAGCGTAGATTGGGTCACCGGGGAGCTGTTTTTT. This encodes CASSVDWVTGELFF.

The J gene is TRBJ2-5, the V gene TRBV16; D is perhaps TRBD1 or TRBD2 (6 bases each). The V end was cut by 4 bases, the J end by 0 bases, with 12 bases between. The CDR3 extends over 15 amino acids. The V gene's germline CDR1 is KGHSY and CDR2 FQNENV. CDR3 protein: CASSRLGGYQETQYF. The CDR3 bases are TGTGCCAGCAGCCGGTTGGGGGGCTACCAAGAGACCCAGTACTTC.

The CDR3 here is CASSLTGGHQPQHF. CDR3 coding DNA: TGTGCCAGCAGTCTCACAGGGGGGCATCAGCCCCAGCATTTT. The chain couples TRBV28 to TRBJ1-5; 8 positions agree with TRBD1. There are 14 residues in the CDR3. V trimming: 5 bases; J trimming: 5 bases; junction bases outside the gene matches: 5. From germline, CDR1 is MDHEN and CDR2 SYDVKM.

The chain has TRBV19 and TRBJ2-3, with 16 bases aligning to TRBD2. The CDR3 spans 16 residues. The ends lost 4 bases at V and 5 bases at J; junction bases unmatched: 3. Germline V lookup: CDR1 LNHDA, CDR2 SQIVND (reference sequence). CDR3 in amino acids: CASSRGLAGGQDTQYF. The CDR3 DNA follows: TGTGCCAGTAGTAGGGGACTAGCGGGGGGGCAAGATACGCAGTATTTT.

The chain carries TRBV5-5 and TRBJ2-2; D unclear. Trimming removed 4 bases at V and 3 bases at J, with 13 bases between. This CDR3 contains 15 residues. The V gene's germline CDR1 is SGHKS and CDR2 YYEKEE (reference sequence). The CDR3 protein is CASSPSGLDTGELFF. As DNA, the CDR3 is TGTGCCAGCAGCCCTTCTGGATTAGACACCGGGGAGCTGTTTTTT.

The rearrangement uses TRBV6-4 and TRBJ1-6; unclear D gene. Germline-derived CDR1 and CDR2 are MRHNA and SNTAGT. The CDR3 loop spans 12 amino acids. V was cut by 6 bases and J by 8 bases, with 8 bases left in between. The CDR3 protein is CASRAGDSPLHF. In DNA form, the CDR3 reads TGTGCCAGCAGAGCTGGGGATTCACCCCTCCACTTT.

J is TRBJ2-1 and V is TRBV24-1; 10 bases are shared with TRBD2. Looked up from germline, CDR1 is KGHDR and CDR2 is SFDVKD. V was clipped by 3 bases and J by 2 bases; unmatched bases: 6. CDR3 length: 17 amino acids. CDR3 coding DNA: TGTGCCACCAGTGATCCCTTAGCGGGGGGAGCCTACAATGAGCAGTTCTTC. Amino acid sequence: CATSDPLAGGAYNEQFF.

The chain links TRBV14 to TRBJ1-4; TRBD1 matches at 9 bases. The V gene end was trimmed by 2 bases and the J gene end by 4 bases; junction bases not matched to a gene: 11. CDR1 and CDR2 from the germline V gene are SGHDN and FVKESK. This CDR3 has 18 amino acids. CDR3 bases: TGTGCCAGCAGCCAACTCGGACAGGGGTCCCTCCTTAATGAAAAACTGTTTTTT. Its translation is CASSQLGQGSLLNEKLFF.

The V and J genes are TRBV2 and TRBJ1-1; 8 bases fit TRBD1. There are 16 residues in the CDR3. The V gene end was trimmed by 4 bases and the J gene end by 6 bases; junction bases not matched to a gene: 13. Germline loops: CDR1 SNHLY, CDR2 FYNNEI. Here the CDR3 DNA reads TGTGCCAGCAGTGGTGGTCGAACTGACAGGGGCGCTGAAGCTTTCTTT. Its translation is CASSGGRTDRGAEAFF.

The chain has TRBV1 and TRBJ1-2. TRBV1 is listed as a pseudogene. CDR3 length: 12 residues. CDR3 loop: CTSSQHLYGYTF. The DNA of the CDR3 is TGCACCAGCAGCCAACACCTTTATGGCTACACCTTC.

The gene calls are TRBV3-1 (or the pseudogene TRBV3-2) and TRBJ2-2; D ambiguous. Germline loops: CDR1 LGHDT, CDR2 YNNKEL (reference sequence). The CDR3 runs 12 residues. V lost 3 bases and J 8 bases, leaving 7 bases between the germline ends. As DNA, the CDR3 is TGTGCCAGCAGCCATTCTATGGGGGAGCTGTTTTTT. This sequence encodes CASSHSMGELFF.

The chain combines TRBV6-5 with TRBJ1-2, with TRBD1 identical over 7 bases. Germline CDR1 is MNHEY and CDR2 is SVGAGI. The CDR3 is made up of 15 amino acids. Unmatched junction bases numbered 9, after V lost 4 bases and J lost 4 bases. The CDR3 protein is CASSSVTGAAYGYTF. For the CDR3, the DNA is TGTGCCAGCAGTTCCGTTACAGGGGCCGCCTATGGCTACACCTTC.

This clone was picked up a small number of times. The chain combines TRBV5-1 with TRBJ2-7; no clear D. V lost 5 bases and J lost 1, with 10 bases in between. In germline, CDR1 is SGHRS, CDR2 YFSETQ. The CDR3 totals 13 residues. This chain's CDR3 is CASREGGSYEQYF. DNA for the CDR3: TGCGCCAGCAGGGAAGGCGGTTCCTACGAGCAGTACTTC.

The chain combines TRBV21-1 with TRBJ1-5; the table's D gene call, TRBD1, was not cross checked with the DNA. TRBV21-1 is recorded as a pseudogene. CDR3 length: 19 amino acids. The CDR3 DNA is TGTGCCAGCAGCAACTTGGGGACAGGGGCAAGAAAAAGCAATCAGCCCCAGCATTTT. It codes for CASSNLGTGARKSNQPQHF.

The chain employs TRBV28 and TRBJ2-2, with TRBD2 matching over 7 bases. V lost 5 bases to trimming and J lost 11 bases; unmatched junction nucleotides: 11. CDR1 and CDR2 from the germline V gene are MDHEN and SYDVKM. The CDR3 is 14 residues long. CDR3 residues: CASSPLGGSLELFF. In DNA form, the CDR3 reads TGTGCCAGCAGTCCCTTGGGGGGGAGCCTCGAGCTGTTTTTT.

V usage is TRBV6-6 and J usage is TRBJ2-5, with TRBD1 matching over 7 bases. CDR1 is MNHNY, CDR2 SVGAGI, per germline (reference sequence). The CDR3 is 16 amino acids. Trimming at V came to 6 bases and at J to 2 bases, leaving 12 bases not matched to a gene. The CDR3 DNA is TGTGCCAGCAGGCAAAGGACAGGTCCTACACAAGAGACCCAGTACTTC. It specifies CASRQRTGPTQETQYF.

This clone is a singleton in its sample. CDR3 in DNA: TGTGCCTGGAGTGCCCCGACAGGAACCTTTGAAAAACTGTTTTTT. Its translation: CAWSAPTGTFEKLFF. The chain uses TRBV30 and TRBJ1-4; TRBD1 might be the D (6 bases). Germline CDR1 reads GTSNPN; CDR2 reads SVGIG (reference sequence). Trimming removed 1 base from V and 7 bases from J, with 16 bases in between. CDR3 length: 15 amino acids.

CDR3 DNA: TGTGCCAGCAGTGTAGCGGGAGCGAACACCGGGGAGCTGTTTTTT. Translating gives CASSVAGANTGELFF. The V call is TRBV6-2 or TRBV6-3, the J call TRBJ2-2, with 9 bases that match TRBD2. The CDR3 length is 15 residues. V shed 5 bases, J shed 0 bases, and the junction held 1 base outside the gene matches. Germline CDR1 MNHEY, CDR2 SVGEGT.

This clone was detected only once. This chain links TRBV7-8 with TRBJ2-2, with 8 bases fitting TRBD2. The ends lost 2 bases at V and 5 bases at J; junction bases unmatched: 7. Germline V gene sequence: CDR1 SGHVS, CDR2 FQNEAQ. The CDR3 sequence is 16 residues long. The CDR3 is CASSLLGGGQTGELFF. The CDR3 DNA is TGTGCCAGCAGCTTACTCGGCGGGGGGCAAACCGGGGAGCTGTTTTTT. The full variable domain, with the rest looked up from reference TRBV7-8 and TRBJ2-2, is GAGVSQSPRYKVAKRGQDVALRCDPISGHVSLFWYQQALGQGPEFLTYFQNEAQLDKSGLPSDRFFAERPEGSVSTLKIQRTQQEDSAVYLCASSLLGGGQTGELFFGEGSRLTVL.